This TCR beta chain was retrieved from a study of cytomegalovirus exposure and HLA in healthy donors. CDR3 length: 18 amino acids. The germline gives CDR1 SGHAT, CDR2 FQNNGV. The V and J ends lost 3 bases and 6 bases respectively, with 26 bases between them. Primers for the PCR totalled 60 Vbeta and 13 Jbeta. Assay used: immunoSEQ multiplex PCR; TCRdb lists only in-frame clones, some missing. This sample's table has some 110,000 clones. As for this clone: As yet, its antigen is unknown.

Study-level points and caveats: TCR beta V- and J-gene trimming was later associated with a missense DCLRE1C variant. Productive rates of about 87% or about 30% were seen for most TCR beta V segments in an earlier analysis. Specificity of three CMV-associated chains for CMV antigens was verified in vitro. A later analysis showed that HLA-associated TCR beta chains had undergone more clonal expansion than equally common others.

The receptor was isolated from a young man in good health and CMV-seronegative. V and J are TRBV11-2 and TRBJ1-2; possibly TRBD1 for D (6 bases). Specimen: PBMCs. The CDR3 coding sequence is TGTGCCAGCAGCTTGGGTATTTCGGACAGATTGATAAGGCATGGCTACACCTTC. It is translated as CASSLGISDRLIRHGYTF.